Listed below are T cell receptor beta chains from one sample, sequenced in a study of post-analysis software for immune sequencing data. TCRdb recomputed calls from the PCR reads with MiXCR, one row per CDR3 protein. Of 600,000 to 700,000 distinct CDR3 sequences detected, approximately 59% appear once; the ten largest clones hold about 11%. Sample: blood. All receptors derive from a girl under 10 years old with multiple sclerosis. Both conserved end residues are part of each CDR3. Each record gives: J gene, clone size, CDR3 length, V gene, D gene, CDR3 DNA, CDR3 protein. D genes are given only for firm matches. Not every row has a clone size; where given, it reads once, few, many or a size class.

j_call: TRBJ1-2; clone_size: few; cdr3_length: 18; v_call: TRBV4-3; d_call: .; cdr3_nt: TGCGCCAGCAGCCAAGATCTTGGCGAGAGTCCGCCTTTCTATGGCTACACCTTC; cdr3_aa: CASSQDLGESPPFYGYTF
j_call: TRBJ2-6; clone_size: .; cdr3_length: 20; v_call: TRBV12-3/TRBV12-4; d_call: TRBD1; cdr3_nt: TGTGCCAGCAGGTTACGGGTCGTGGGACAGGGGCCTTCTGGGGCCAACGTCCTGACTTTC; cdr3_aa: CASRLRVVGQGPSGANVLTF
j_call: TRBJ1-2; clone_size: .; cdr3_length: 14; v_call: TRBV29-1; d_call: TRBD1; cdr3_nt: TGCAGCGTTGAGGACCTCCAGGGGGGGCTAGGCTACACCTTC; cdr3_aa: CSVEDLQGGLGYTF
j_call: TRBJ2-5; clone_size: many; cdr3_length: 13; v_call: TRBV7-2; d_call: .; cdr3_nt: TGTGCCAGCAGCTATACCCTAGAGGAGACCCAGTACTTC; cdr3_aa: CASSYTLEETQYF
j_call: TRBJ2-1; clone_size: .; cdr3_length: 17; v_call: TRBV4-1; d_call: TRBD2; cdr3_nt: TGCGCCAGCAGCCAAGAGGTGACTAGCAGCTCCTACAATGAGCAGTTCTTC; cdr3_aa: CASSQEVTSSSYNEQFF
j_call: TRBJ2-3; clone_size: few; cdr3_length: 13; v_call: TRBV10-3; d_call: .; cdr3_nt: TGTGCCACCAGCACAGGACCCACAGATACGCAGTATTTT; cdr3_aa: CATSTGPTDTQYF
j_call: TRBJ1-1; clone_size: .; cdr3_length: 16; v_call: TRBV7-2; d_call: .; cdr3_nt: TGTGCCAGCAGCTTCCGGACGGTCCTCCTGAACACTGAAGCTTTCTTT; cdr3_aa: CASSFRTVLLNTEAFF
j_call: TRBJ1-5; clone_size: .; cdr3_length: 14; v_call: TRBV6-2/TRBV6-3; d_call: TRBD1; cdr3_nt: TGTGCCAGCAGTGAGACAGGGGGCGTTCAGCCCCAGCATTTT; cdr3_aa: CASSETGGVQPQHF
j_call: TRBJ1-2; clone_size: .; cdr3_length: 14; v_call: TRBV5-5; d_call: .; cdr3_nt: TGTGCCAGCAGCTTGATCCCAGGGAGTGATGGCTACACCTTC; cdr3_aa: CASSLIPGSDGYTF
j_call: TRBJ2-7; clone_size: .; cdr3_length: 13; v_call: TRBV14; d_call: .; cdr3_nt: TGTGCCAGCAGCCAAATGAGCTCCTACGAGCAGTACTTC; cdr3_aa: CASSQMSSYEQYF
j_call: TRBJ2-3; clone_size: few; cdr3_length: 13; v_call: TRBV9; d_call: .; cdr3_nt: TGTGCCAGCAGCGTAGAAGGGATAGATACGCAGTATTTT; cdr3_aa: CASSVEGIDTQYF
j_call: TRBJ2-1; clone_size: .; cdr3_length: 16; v_call: TRBV7-2; d_call: .; cdr3_nt: TGTGCCAGCAGCCCGGCCGGGACGTACTCCTACAATGAGCAGTTCTTC; cdr3_aa: CASSPAGTYSYNEQFF
j_call: TRBJ2-3; clone_size: .; cdr3_length: 15; v_call: TRBV12-3/TRBV12-4; d_call: .; cdr3_nt: TGTGCCAGCAACAAAATCGGGGGTAGCTCAGATACGCAGTATTTT; cdr3_aa: CASNKIGGSSDTQYF
j_call: TRBJ2-1; clone_size: .; cdr3_length: 13; v_call: TRBV11-2; d_call: .; cdr3_nt: TGTGCCAGCAGCCCCTACCGGAGGGATGAGCAGTTCTTC; cdr3_aa: CASSPYRRDEQFF
j_call: TRBJ1-2; clone_size: few; cdr3_length: 13; v_call: TRBV10-3; d_call: TRBD1; cdr3_nt: TGTGCCATCAGTGCGGACAGGGACCGTGGCTACACCTTC; cdr3_aa: CAISADRDRGYTF
j_call: TRBJ2-7; clone_size: few; cdr3_length: 14; v_call: TRBV20-1; d_call: .; cdr3_nt: TGCAGTGCTACCGGACAGCCGGGACGCTACGAGCAGTACTTC; cdr3_aa: CSATGQPGRYEQYF
j_call: TRBJ2-7; clone_size: .; cdr3_length: 12; v_call: TRBV12-3/TRBV12-4; d_call: .; cdr3_nt: TGTGCCAGCAGTTTCGGAAGGGACGAGCAGTACTTC; cdr3_aa: CASSFGRDEQYF
j_call: TRBJ2-2; clone_size: few; cdr3_length: 17; v_call: TRBV6-5; d_call: TRBD2; cdr3_nt: TGTGCCAGCAGTTACTCTAGCGGGGGGAAAAACACCGGGGAGCTGTTTTTT; cdr3_aa: CASSYSSGGKNTGELFF
j_call: TRBJ2-7; clone_size: few; cdr3_length: 14; v_call: TRBV3-1; d_call: .; cdr3_nt: TGTGCCAGCAGCACGGTCGAGGCTTACTACGAGCAGTACTTC; cdr3_aa: CASSTVEAYYEQYF
j_call: TRBJ2-3; clone_size: .; cdr3_length: 13; v_call: TRBV20-1; d_call: .; cdr3_nt: TGCAGTGGGATCGCAGGGGCAGAAGATACGCAGTATTTT; cdr3_aa: CSGIAGAEDTQYF
j_call: TRBJ2-1; clone_size: .; cdr3_length: 14; v_call: TRBV7-7; d_call: TRBD2; cdr3_nt: TGTGCCAGCAGCTTAGGGACTAGCGGGGGCGAGCAGTTCTTC; cdr3_aa: CASSLGTSGGEQFF
j_call: TRBJ2-1; clone_size: .; cdr3_length: 16; v_call: TRBV6-4; d_call: .; cdr3_nt: TGTGCCAGCAGTGACTCTTGGGGAAGCTCCTACAATGAGCAGTTCTTC; cdr3_aa: CASSDSWGSSYNEQFF
j_call: TRBJ2-1; clone_size: few; cdr3_length: 17; v_call: TRBV29-1; d_call: .; cdr3_nt: TGCAGCGTTGAAGAGGCCGGACAGCCTACGCGGGGCAATGAGCAGTTCTTC; cdr3_aa: CSVEEAGQPTRGNEQFF
j_call: TRBJ2-7; clone_size: .; cdr3_length: 13; v_call: TRBV20-1; d_call: .; cdr3_nt: TGCAGTGCTAGAGATGCAGAAGTCTACGAGCAGTACTTC; cdr3_aa: CSARDAEVYEQYF
j_call: TRBJ2-3; clone_size: few; cdr3_length: 15; v_call: TRBV12-3/TRBV12-4; d_call: TRBD2; cdr3_nt: TGTGCCAGCACCGTCCGGGGGGGGAGCACAGATACGCAGTATTTT; cdr3_aa: CASTVRGGSTDTQYF
j_call: TRBJ2-1; clone_size: few; cdr3_length: 15; v_call: TRBV7-3; d_call: .; cdr3_nt: TGTGCCAGCAGCTTAGCCAAGGGCAGGTACAATGAGCAGTTCTTC; cdr3_aa: CASSLAKGRYNEQFF
j_call: TRBJ2-1; clone_size: few; cdr3_length: 17; v_call: TRBV14; d_call: TRBD2; cdr3_nt: TGTGCCAGCAGCCGGAGACTAGCGGGCGGACTCTACAATGAGCAGTTCTTC; cdr3_aa: CASSRRLAGGLYNEQFF
j_call: TRBJ2-1; clone_size: .; cdr3_length: 20; v_call: TRBV20-1; d_call: TRBD2; cdr3_nt: TGCAGTGCTAGAGTCAAGTCTAGCGGGAGGGTGGTTAGAGAGGGCAATGAGCAGTTCTTC; cdr3_aa: CSARVKSSGRVVREGNEQFF
j_call: TRBJ2-1; clone_size: .; cdr3_length: 16; v_call: TRBV4-3; d_call: .; cdr3_nt: TGCGCCAGCAGCCAGGCCCGTGGACGGGGGTGGGATGAGCAGTTCTTC; cdr3_aa: CASSQARGRGWDEQFF
j_call: TRBJ2-7; clone_size: .; cdr3_length: 20; v_call: TRBV6-5; d_call: .; cdr3_nt: TGTGCCAGCAGTTACCAGTCCGAGATTCTAAGACAGGGAGGTAGCTACGAGCAGTACTTC; cdr3_aa: CASSYQSEILRQGGSYEQYF
j_call: TRBJ2-6; clone_size: .; cdr3_length: 18; v_call: TRBV24-1; d_call: .; cdr3_nt: TGTGCCACCAGTGGCTTTACGGGAGATTCCTCTGGGGCCAACGTCCTGACTTTC; cdr3_aa: CATSGFTGDSSGANVLTF
j_call: TRBJ2-7; clone_size: .; cdr3_length: 14; v_call: TRBV29-1; d_call: .; cdr3_nt: TGCAGCGTTGGTCAGGGGGGGTCGTACAATGAGCAGTACTTC; cdr3_aa: CSVGQGGSYNEQYF
j_call: TRBJ2-2; clone_size: .; cdr3_length: 16; v_call: TRBV7-2; d_call: TRBD1; cdr3_nt: TGTGCCAGCAGCTTAACGGGACAGTTTTTCACCGGGGAGCTGTTTTTT; cdr3_aa: CASSLTGQFFTGELFF
j_call: TRBJ2-4; clone_size: .; cdr3_length: 19; v_call: TRBV7-2; d_call: TRBD1; cdr3_nt: TGTGCCAGCAGCCAAAGCCCCAGGACAGGGCTGACAGCCAAAAACATTCAGTACTTC; cdr3_aa: CASSQSPRTGLTAKNIQYF
j_call: TRBJ2-1; clone_size: few; cdr3_length: 16; v_call: TRBV6-2/TRBV6-3; d_call: TRBD2; cdr3_nt: TGTGCCAGCAGTCCCACAGGCGGGGGGTCCTACAATGAGCAGTTCTTC; cdr3_aa: CASSPTGGGSYNEQFF
j_call: TRBJ2-7; clone_size: .; cdr3_length: 13; v_call: TRBV6-6; d_call: TRBD1; cdr3_nt: TGTGCCAGCAGTTACTCATCGGGACAGGAGCAGTACTTC; cdr3_aa: CASSYSSGQEQYF
j_call: TRBJ1-1; clone_size: .; cdr3_length: 15; v_call: TRBV7-9; d_call: TRBD1; cdr3_nt: TGTGCCAGCAGCTTGTGGGACAGGGAGAACACTGAAGCTTTCTTT; cdr3_aa: CASSLWDRENTEAFF
j_call: TRBJ1-2; clone_size: few; cdr3_length: 14; v_call: TRBV12-3/TRBV12-4; d_call: .; cdr3_nt: TGTGCCAGCAGTTTAGAACCTTTGGGGCAAGGCTACACCTTT; cdr3_aa: CASSLEPLGQGYTF
j_call: TRBJ1-5; clone_size: .; cdr3_length: 15; v_call: TRBV7-2; d_call: TRBD1; cdr3_nt: TGTGCCAGCAGAGAGGGACAGTATAGCAATCAGCCCCAGCATTTT; cdr3_aa: CASREGQYSNQPQHF
j_call: TRBJ2-3; clone_size: .; cdr3_length: 15; v_call: TRBV25-1; d_call: TRBD1; cdr3_nt: TGTGCCAGCAGTGGCCGACAGGGAAGCACAGATACGCAGTATTTT; cdr3_aa: CASSGRQGSTDTQYF
j_call: TRBJ1-2; clone_size: .; cdr3_length: 13; v_call: TRBV11-2; d_call: .; cdr3_nt: TGTGCCAGCAGCGCAGGGGTCGGCTATGGCTACACCTTC; cdr3_aa: CASSAGVGYGYTF
j_call: TRBJ2-1; clone_size: .; cdr3_length: 15; v_call: TRBV6-5; d_call: TRBD2; cdr3_nt: TGTGCCAGCAGTCGACTAGCGGGAGGGGGAAATGAGCAGTTCTTC; cdr3_aa: CASSRLAGGGNEQFF
j_call: TRBJ2-4; clone_size: .; cdr3_length: 15; v_call: TRBV11-2; d_call: .; cdr3_nt: TGTGCCAGCAGCCTATCCACGGGATTCAAAAACATTCAGTACTTC; cdr3_aa: CASSLSTGFKNIQYF
j_call: TRBJ2-6; clone_size: few; cdr3_length: 18; v_call: TRBV7-9; d_call: TRBD1; cdr3_nt: TGTGCCAGCAGCTCGTCGGACAGGGGGCTCTCTGGGGCCAACGTCCTGACTTTC; cdr3_aa: CASSSSDRGLSGANVLTF
j_call: TRBJ2-5; clone_size: .; cdr3_length: 15; v_call: TRBV20-1; d_call: TRBD1; cdr3_nt: TGCAGTGCTAGAGAGACGTTGGACAGGCAAGAGGCCCAGTACTTC; cdr3_aa: CSARETLDRQEAQYF